These 26 T cell receptor beta chains came from one sample sequenced in a study of blood T cell repertoires in COVID-19. Method: immunoSEQ multiplex PCR; TCRdb's copy keeps in-frame clones and lacks some. The sample includes 20,000 to 25,000 clones, roughly 76% of them seen just once. Sequences were obtained from peripheral blood. The receptors stem from an elderly woman with acute or convalescent COVID-19.

This rearrangement joins TRBV5-1 to TRBJ1-1; TRBD1 agrees at 9 bases. Germline V gene sequence: CDR1 SGHRS, CDR2 YFSETQ. This CDR3 has 16 amino acids. The V gene end was trimmed by 5 bases and the J gene end by 1 base; junction bases not matched to a gene: 9. CDR3 sequence: CASSSGTGITNTEAFF. The CDR3 DNA follows: TGCGCCAGCAGTTCCGGGACAGGGATAACGAACACTGAAGCTTTCTTT.

This clone was seen once. The chain has TRBV5-4 and TRBJ1-2; 8 bases are shared with TRBD1. Germline CDR1 SGHNT, CDR2 YYREEE (reference sequence). This CDR3 spans 13 amino acids. Unmatched junction bases numbered 7, after V lost 4 bases and J lost 8 bases. CDR3 nucleotide sequence: TGTGCCAGCAGCCTTGACAGGGGACGGGGCTACACCTTC. Its protein is CASSLDRGRGYTF.

This clone occurred once. V and J are TRBV5-1 and TRBJ2-7, with unresolved D. This CDR3 comprises 15 residues. Trimming took off 0 bases at V and 0 bases at J, with 10 bases between the two ends. The germline V gene encodes CDR1 SGHRS and CDR2 YFSETQ. The chain's CDR3 is CASSLEADVSYEQYF. CDR3 nucleotides: TGCGCCAGCAGCTTGGAGGCGGATGTCTCCTACGAGCAGTACTTC. Full variable domain (remainder filled in from reference TRBV5-1 and TRBJ2-7): KAGVTQTPRYLIKTRGQQVTLSCSPISGHRSVSWYQQTPGQGLQFLFEYFSETQRNKGNFPGRFSGRQFSNSRSEMNVSTLELGDSALYLCASSLEADVSYEQYFGPGTRLTVT.

The chain links TRBV24-1 to TRBJ2-2, with TRBD1 matching 8 bases. The CDR3 covers 16 residues. The junction had 4 bases not matched to a gene; V was cut back by 1 base and J by 4 bases. Germline CDR1 is KGHDR and CDR2 is SFDVKD. The CDR3 protein is CATSDFRGRITGELFF. The CDR3 bases are TGTGCCACCAGTGATTTCAGGGGGCGAATCACCGGGGAGCTGTTTTTT.

This chain joins TRBV6-1 and TRBJ1-5, with TRBD1 matching over 11 bases. CDR1 MNHNS and CDR2 SASEGT come from the germline V gene. The CDR3 contains 16 residues. The V gene end was trimmed by 4 bases and the J gene end by 2 bases; junction bases not matched to a gene: 4. CDR3 residues: CASSGTGGWRNQPQHF. CDR3 nucleotide sequence: TGTGCCAGCAGTGGGACAGGGGGCTGGCGCAATCAGCCCCAGCATTTT.

The chain recombines TRBV6-6 with TRBJ1-5, with D perhaps TRBD1 (5 bases). The CDR3 is made up of 15 amino acids. Germline values: CDR1 MNHNY, CDR2 SVGAGI (reference sequence). The V end was cut by 1 base, the J end by 7 bases, with 14 bases between. DNA of the CDR3: TGTGCCAGCAGTTACTTGGGGCAGGGAGGACAGCCCCAGCATTTT. Its translation is CASSYLGQGGQPQHF.

In nucleotides, the CDR3 is TGTGCCAGCAGCCGTCTGGGACAGGGGCAAGAGACCCAGTACTTC. Its protein product is CASSRLGQGQETQYF. The gene calls are TRBV6-5 and TRBJ2-5, with 10 bases that match TRBD1. Trimming cost V 6 bases and J 2 bases; bases outside gene matches: 6. Germline CDR1 is MNHEY and CDR2 is SVGAGI. The CDR3 totals 15 residues.

This clone was picked up a small number of times. This chain links TRBV19 with TRBJ2-3; 8 bases agree with TRBD2. With 7 bases clipped from V and 10 bases from J, the junction kept 10 bases outside the gene matches. CDR3 length: 13 amino acids. Germline CDR1 LNHDA, CDR2 SQIVND (reference sequence). CDR3 protein: CASTGQGTSAQYF. DNA of the CDR3: TGTGCCAGTACGGGGCAGGGGACTAGTGCGCAGTATTTT.

The chain uses TRBV2 and TRBJ1-2; the D is unclear. This CDR3 has 11 residues. Trimming shortened V by 3 bases and J by 4 bases, and 3 bases separated the two germline ends. The germline V gene encodes CDR1 SNHLY and CDR2 FYNNEI. The CDR3 nucleotides are TGTGCCAGCAGTGACCTCTATGGCTACACCTTC. This codes for CASSDLYGYTF.

V is TRBV19 and J is TRBJ1-2; TRBD1 is a possible D gene (6 bases). The V end lost 4 bases, the J end lost 0 bases, and 12 bases lay between the germline ends. The CDR3 consists of 15 residues. Per the germline V gene, CDR1 is LNHDA and CDR2 is SQIVND (reference sequence). CDR3 sequence reads: CASSRRQDANYGYTF. DNA of the CDR3: TGTGCCAGTAGTAGGAGACAGGATGCTAACTATGGCTACACCTTC.

The chain employs TRBV7-9 and TRBJ2-5; the D gene is possibly TRBD2 (6 bases). Trimming took 5 bases from V and 2 from J, leaving 18 bases between them. The CDR3 has 16 residues. Germline CDR1 is SEHNR and CDR2 is FQNEAQ (reference sequence). The CDR3 spells CASSPYPMRGQETQYF. In DNA form, the CDR3 reads TGTGCCAGCAGCCCTTACCCTATGCGGGGACAAGAGACCCAGTACTTC. The whole variable domain, filled in from reference TRBV7-9 and TRBJ2-5, reads DTGVSQNPRHKITKRGQNVTFRCDPISEHNRLYWYRQTLGQGPEFLTYFQNEAQLEKSRLLSDRFSAERPKGSFSTLEIQRTEQGDSAMYLCASSPYPMRGQETQYFGPGTRLLVL.

This chain joins TRBV5-1 and TRBJ2-3; 7 positions match TRBD2. The length of the CDR3 is 15 residues. Germline values: CDR1 SGHRS, CDR2 YFSETQ. V gave up 1 base and J gave up 2 bases; unmatched junction bases: 4. CDR3 coding DNA: TGCGCCAGCAGCTTGTCTAGCGGTGCCACAGATACGCAGTATTTT. This codes for CASSLSSGATDTQYF.

This chain links TRBV5-1 with TRBJ1-6, with D possibly being TRBD1 (6 bases). The length of the CDR3 is 16 residues. V was shortened by 3 bases and J by 1 base, with 11 bases between the two germline ends. The germline CDR1 and CDR2 sequences are SGHRS and YFSETQ. CDR3 sequence (DNA): TGCGCCAGCAGCTCCACAGGGTCTTCCTATAATTCACCCCTCCACTTT. This encodes CASSSTGSSYNSPLHF.

The genes are TRBV12-3 or TRBV12-4 and TRBJ1-1, with D hard to call. CDR3 length: 11 residues. The germline V and J ends were trimmed by 2 bases and 7 bases, with 5 bases remaining between them. This CDR3 reads CASSLRSEAFF. CDR3 nucleotides: TGTGCCAGCAGTTTAAGGAGTGAAGCTTTCTTT.

This chain uses TRBV19 with TRBJ1-6; D unresolved. The CDR3 is 14 residues long. Germline V lookup: CDR1 LNHDA, CDR2 SQIVND (reference sequence). Trimming took 2 bases from V and 8 from J, leaving 10 bases between them. CDR3 sequence reads: CASSIRERDSPLHF. In nucleotides, the CDR3 is TGTGCCAGTAGTATAAGGGAGAGGGATTCACCCCTCCACTTT.

The table lists this clone with a few counts. This chain connects TRBV29-1 to TRBJ1-1; the D gene is possibly TRBD1 (6 bases). The CDR3 spans 15 residues. Germline lookup yields CDR1 SQVTM and CDR2 ANQGSEA. V lost 3 bases to trimming and J lost 0 bases, with 14 bases between them. Written as DNA, the CDR3 is TGCAGCGTTGAGGATCCGGACAGCCTGAACACTGAAGCTTTCTTT. Amino acid sequence: CSVEDPDSLNTEAFF.

This clone was recorded once. This rearrangement joins TRBV7-3 to TRBJ1-1; D is perhaps TRBD1 (6 bases). CDR1 is SGHTA and CDR2 is FQGTGA in the germline V gene. The ends were cut back, 3 bases at V and 1 base at J, with 9 bases in the middle. The CDR3 has 14 amino acids. CDR3 protein: CASSFKGGNTEAFF. In DNA, the CDR3 is TGTGCCAGCAGCTTTAAAGGGGGGAACACTGAAGCTTTCTTT.

DNA for the CDR3: TGTGCCAGCAGCTTGGAAGAGGGTTCACCCCTCCACTTT. Amino acid sequence: CASSLEEGSPLHF. The chain links TRBV5-8 to TRBJ1-6; no clear D. Germline values: CDR1 SGHTS, CDR2 YDEGEE. This CDR3 has 13 residues. V lost 0 bases and J 9 bases, leaving 7 bases between the germline ends. Drawing the rest from reference TRBV5-8 and TRBJ1-6, the complete variable domain is EAGVTQSPTHLIKTRGQQATLRCSPISGHTSVYWYQQALGLGLQFLLWYDEGEERNRGNFPPRFSGRQFPNYSSELNVNALELEDSALYLCASSLEEGSPLHFGNGTRLTVT.

The chain employs TRBV18 and TRBJ1-3; unclear D gene. The V gene's germline CDR1 is KGHSH and CDR2 LQKENI. The CDR3 has 15 amino acids. V was trimmed by 3 bases and J by 0 bases, leaving 9 bases between them. The CDR3, as DNA: TGTGCCAGCTCACCGTCGGAGTTCTCTGGAAACACCATATATTTT. This gives the protein CASSPSEFSGNTIYF.

The chain combines TRBV19 with TRBJ1-1, with D unresolved. CDR1 and CDR2 (germline): LNHDA, SQIVND (reference sequence). The V gene lost 1 base and the J gene lost 1 base, with 7 bases spanning the gap. The CDR3 totals 14 residues. In DNA, the CDR3 is TGTGCCAGTAGTATAGGTCGGTCGAACACTGAAGCTTTCTTT. Its translation is CASSIGRSNTEAFF.

This sequence joins TRBV19 and TRBJ1-1; D is ambiguous. Trimming took 3 bases from V and 2 from J, leaving 10 bases between them. This CDR3 has 14 amino acids. CDR1 and CDR2 (germline): LNHDA, SQIVND (reference sequence). The CDR3 region is CASSMGPGNTEAFF. CDR3 nucleotides: TGTGCCAGTAGTATGGGCCCCGGCAACACTGAAGCTTTCTTT.

The gene calls are TRBV29-1 and TRBJ2-5, with 16 bases aligning to TRBD2. The V gene end was trimmed by 6 bases and the J gene end by 4 bases; junction bases not matched to a gene: 2. The CDR3 extends over 14 amino acids. CDR1 is SQVTM and CDR2 is ANQGSEA in the germline V gene. CDR3 protein: CSVGTSGGGETQYF. The DNA of the CDR3 is TGCAGCGTCGGGACTAGCGGGGGGGGAGAGACCCAGTACTTC.

This clone was observed once. J is TRBJ2-3 and V is TRBV7-2; possibly TRBD2 for D (5 bases). V shed 4 bases and J shed 7 bases, with 15 bases lying between them. Germline V gene sequence: CDR1 SGHTA, CDR2 FQGNSA. The CDR3 loop spans 14 amino acids. The CDR3 region is CASSSLRGGYTQYF. The CDR3 bases are TGTGCCAGCAGCTCCCTGCGTGGCGGGTATACGCAGTATTTT.

The rearrangement links TRBV5-1 to TRBJ1-6, with a tentative D call TRBD1 (5 bases). V lost 5 bases to trimming and J lost 7 bases, with 16 bases between them. Germline loops: CDR1 SGHRS, CDR2 YFSETQ. CDR3 length equals 15 residues. The CDR3 loop reads CASSYSRGFNSPLHF. In DNA, the CDR3 is TGCGCCAGCAGTTATTCAAGGGGTTTCAATTCACCCCTCCACTTT. Full variable domain (missing parts from reference TRBV5-1 and TRBJ1-6): KAGVTQTPRYLIKTRGQQVTLSCSPISGHRSVSWYQQTPGQGLQFLFEYFSETQRNKGNFPGRFSGRQFSNSRSEMNVSTLELGDSALYLCASSYSRGFNSPLHFGNGTRLTVT.

This clone has just a few counts. J is TRBJ2-7 and V is TRBV7-2, with D unresolved. Germline lookup yields CDR1 SGHTA and CDR2 FQGNSA. There are 13 residues in the CDR3. The V and J ends lost 1 base and 3 bases respectively, with 7 bases between them. The CDR3 here is CASSLGQVYEQYF. The CDR3 DNA follows: TGTGCCAGCAGCTTAGGCCAGGTCTACGAGCAGTACTTC.

The rearrangement joins TRBV24-1 to TRBJ2-1; TRBD2 matches 12 bases. The CDR3 consists of 16 residues. CDR1 is KGHDR and CDR2 is SFDVKD in the germline V gene. Trimming at V came to 4 bases and at J to 6 bases, leaving 6 bases not matched to a gene. CDR3 region: CATSDTLAGGSNEQFF. CDR3 in DNA: TGTGCCACCAGTGACACTCTAGCGGGAGGGTCCAATGAGCAGTTCTTC.